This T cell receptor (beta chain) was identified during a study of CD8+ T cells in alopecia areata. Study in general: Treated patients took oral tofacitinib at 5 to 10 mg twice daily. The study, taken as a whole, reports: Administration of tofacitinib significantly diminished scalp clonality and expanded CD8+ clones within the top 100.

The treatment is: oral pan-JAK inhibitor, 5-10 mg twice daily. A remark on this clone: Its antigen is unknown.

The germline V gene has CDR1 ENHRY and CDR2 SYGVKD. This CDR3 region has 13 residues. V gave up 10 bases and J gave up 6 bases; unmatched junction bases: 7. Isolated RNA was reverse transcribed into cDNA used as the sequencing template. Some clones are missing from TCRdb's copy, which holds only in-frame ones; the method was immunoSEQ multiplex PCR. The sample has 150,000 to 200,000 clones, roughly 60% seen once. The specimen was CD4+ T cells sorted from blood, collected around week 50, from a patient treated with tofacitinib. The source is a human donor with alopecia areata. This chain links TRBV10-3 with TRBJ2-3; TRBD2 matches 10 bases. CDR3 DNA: TGTGCCACGGGGCTAGCGGGGGCTGATACGCAGTATTTT. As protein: CATGLAGADTQYF.